What follows are 5 T cell receptor beta chains derived from one specimen sequenced in a study of T cells after yellow fever vaccination. TCRdb re-called the 5' RACE reads with MiXCR, one entry per CDR3 protein. The table records around 300,000 distinct CDR3 sequences, approximately 4% of them present only once. The sample in question was PBMCs, obtained 5 days after the yellow fever booster vaccination. The receptors were sampled from a young man who received the YFV17D yellow fever vaccine.

This clonotype was seen a few times. V is TRBV15 and J is TRBJ2-3, with TRBD1 matching over 8 bases. The CDR3 runs to 15 residues. CDR1 is LNHNV, CDR2 YYDKDF, per germline (reference sequence). V lost 7 bases and J lost 2; bases outside the gene matches: 8. The CDR3 coding sequence is TGTGCCACCAAGACCCCAGGGGGCATCACAGATACGCAGTATTTT. It yields the protein CATKTPGGITDTQYF.

This clonotype was observed many times. V gene TRBV5-4 combines with J gene TRBJ2-2; unclear D gene. Germline V gene sequence: CDR1 SGHNT, CDR2 YYREEE (reference sequence). Trimming removed 5 bases at V and 6 bases at J, with 14 bases between. The CDR3 covers 14 residues. CDR3 bases: TGTGCCAGCAGTTGGATCAATGATCCCGGGGAGCTGTTTTTT. It is translated as CASSWINDPGELFF.

The J gene is TRBJ1-4, the V gene TRBV7-2; D is unresolved. This CDR3 spans 13 amino acids. V gave up 1 base and J gave up 5 bases, with 5 bases separating them. Germline CDR1 and CDR2: SGHTA and FQGNSA. The CDR3 is CASSLGLNEKLFF. The CDR3 DNA follows: TGTGCCAGCAGCTTAGGGCTCAATGAAAAACTGTTTTTT.

This clonotype was found a few times. The chain recombines TRBV11-2 with TRBJ2-7; no reliable D call. The CDR3 totals 12 residues. CDR1 and CDR2 from the germline V gene are SGHAT and FQNNGV. V lost 4 bases, J lost 2 bases, and 6 bases lay in between. Here the CDR3 DNA reads TGTGCCAGCAGCTACACGGCCTACGAGCAGTACTTC. Amino acids: CASSYTAYEQYF.

There are many counts of this clonotype. The CDR3 region has the DNA TGTGCCAGCAGCGCCGACCTATCCGGTCAGCCCCAGCATTTT. It yields the protein CASSADLSGQPQHF. The V and J genes are TRBV9 and TRBJ1-5, with D uncertain. This CDR3 spans 14 amino acids. Germline V gene lookup returns CDR1 SGDLS and CDR2 YYNGEE. Trimming cost V 3 bases and J 6 bases, with 13 bases left between them.